These 13 T cell receptor beta chains originate from one sample sequenced in a study of T cell repertoires in cytomegalovirus infection. These receptors lack a known antigen. TCRdb fed the reads into MiXCR, producing one record per CDR3 protein. The sample has under 150,000 distinct CDR3 sequences; 24% are singletons. Sequenced sample: PBMCs, sequenced either directly or after in vitro stimulation (not recorded which). The receptors were gathered from a human donor in good health (CMV status not recorded). Some clones in this sample may be carry-over from other donors' samples.

This clonotype was seen a few times. The chain uses TRBV7-6 and TRBJ2-3; 8 nucleotides agree with TRBD2. The V and J ends lost 5 bases and 0 bases, in that order; junction bases with no gene match: 13. The CDR3 is made up of 18 amino acids. From germline, CDR1 is SGHVS and CDR2 FNYEAQ. The CDR3 loop reads CASSPIAGTRPSTDTQYF. The CDR3 DNA is TGTGCCAGCAGCCCGATCGCCGGGACTAGACCTAGCACAGATACGCAGTATTTT. The variable domain in full, completed from reference TRBV7-6 and TRBJ2-3, reads GAGVSQSPRYKVTKRGQDVALRCDPISGHVSLYWYRQALGQGPEFLTYFNYEAQQDKSGLPNDRFSAERPEGSISTLTIQRTEQRDSAMYRCASSPIAGTRPSTDTQYFGPGTRLTVL.

Of note for this clonotype: A read error is possible here, since a much larger clone lies one base away. This chain joins TRBV11-2 and TRBJ1-2; D is ambiguous. The CDR3 totals 13 residues. Germline-derived CDR1 and CDR2 are SGHAT and FQNNGV. CDR3 in amino acids: CASSLDGNYGYNF. CDR3 DNA sequence: TGTGCCAGCAGTCTGGACGGGAACTATGGCTACAACTTC.

This clonotype was found a few times. This chain uses TRBV15 with TRBJ2-5; D might be TRBD2 (6 bases). Germline V gives CDR1 LNHNV, CDR2 YYDKDF (reference sequence). The V end lost 9 bases, the J end lost 1 base, and 12 bases lay between the germline ends. CDR3 length: 13 residues. CDR3 sequence: CATKGTFQETQYF. The CDR3 coding sequence is TGTGCCACAAAAGGGACTTTCCAAGAGACCCAGTACTTC.

V and J are TRBV20-1 and TRBJ1-1, with D unclear. Germline CDR1 DFQATT, CDR2 SNEGSKA (reference sequence). V lost 6 bases and J lost 1, with 6 bases in between. The CDR3 totals 11 residues. The CDR3 DNA reads as TGCAGTGCCGTCCAGAACACTGAAGCTTTCTTT. Protein product: CSAVQNTEAFF.

This sequence joins TRBV6-5 and TRBJ2-6; D is perhaps TRBD1 (6 bases). Between the trimmed V and J ends, which lost 4 bases and 2 bases, there was a span of 15 bases. Germline V gene lookup returns CDR1 MNHEY and CDR2 SVGAGI. The CDR3 loop spans 17 amino acids. The CDR3 DNA sequence: TGTGCCAGCAGTTTAGGACAGACGGTAGCTGGGGCCAACGTCCTGACTTTC. This sequence encodes CASSLGQTVAGANVLTF.

There are a few counts of this clonotype. The V and J genes are TRBV7-6 and TRBJ1-5, with a weak D call TRBD1 (6 bases). V shed 5 bases and J shed 6 bases, with 11 bases lying between them. This CDR3 spans 13 amino acids. Per germline, CDR1 SGHVS and CDR2 FNYEAQ. Here the CDR3 reads CASSVQQGQPQHF. CDR3 bases: TGTGCCAGCAGCGTACAACAGGGTCAGCCCCAGCATTTT.

This clonotype was picked up a small number of times. The CDR3 DNA reads as TGTGCCAGCAGTTCAAACAGGGGGCAATTGAGCTCTGGGGCCAACGTCCTGACTTTC. Its translation: CASSSNRGQLSSGANVLTF. The chain employs TRBV12-3 or TRBV12-4 and TRBJ2-6; 9 bases agree with TRBD1. The J segment lost 0 bases and the V segment lost 4 bases, leaving 10 bases of the junction unmatched. This CDR3 has 19 amino acids.

This clonotype has more than one count but fewer than ten. The J gene is TRBJ2-7, the V gene TRBV20-1; TRBD2 is a possible D gene (5 bases). V lost 6 bases and J 6 bases, leaving 12 bases between the germline ends. This CDR3 is 11 amino acids long. Germline V CDR1 and CDR2: DFQATT, SNEGSKA (reference sequence). The CDR3 DNA is TGCAGTGCCGCGGGCGGAGTCGAGCAGTACTTC. Translation gives CSAAGGVEQYF.

The V and J genes are TRBV28 and TRBJ2-1, with a possible D match to TRBD1 (5 bases). Germline V CDR1 and CDR2: MDHEN, SYDVKM. The CDR3 is made up of 19 amino acids. Trimming removed 6 bases at V and 0 bases at J, with 24 bases between. CDR3 loop: CASSHPPPRQRSSYNEQFF. CDR3 in DNA: TGTGCCAGCAGCCACCCGCCACCCCGACAGAGAAGCTCCTACAATGAGCAGTTCTTC.

The chain couples TRBV19 to TRBJ1-2, with D possibly matching TRBD1 (5 bases). Trimming removed 6 bases from V and 0 bases from J, with 14 bases in between. The germline V gene encodes CDR1 LNHDA and CDR2 SQIVND (reference sequence). This CDR3 spans 15 amino acids. The CDR3 DNA is TGTGCCAGTAGCGCCGGGGGGGAAGCTAACTATGGCTACACCTTC. Translation gives CASSAGGEANYGYTF.

This clonotype was detected ten times or more. CDR3 protein: CASSPQGISYGYTF. In nucleotides, the CDR3 is TGTGCCAGCAGCCCCCAGGGAATCAGCTATGGCTACACCTTC. The rearrangement uses TRBV11-2 and TRBJ1-2; D might be TRBD1 (5 bases). V dropped 5 bases and J dropped 4 bases, with 14 bases sitting between them. CDR3 size: 14 residues. The germline V gene encodes CDR1 SGHAT and CDR2 FQNNGV.

The V gene is TRBV6-1, the J gene TRBJ1-3; no reliable D call. Germline V gives CDR1 MNHNS, CDR2 SASEGT. V was trimmed by 2 bases and J by 2 bases, leaving 13 bases between them. This CDR3 has 16 amino acids. CDR3 coding DNA: TGTGCCAGCAGTGAAATGGTCGACCTGGCTGGAAACACCATATATTTT. This sequence encodes CASSEMVDLAGNTIYF.

In its sample, this clonotype was seen a few times. The V call is TRBV6-2 or TRBV6-3, the J call TRBJ2-3; 15 bases line up with TRBD2. CDR1 and CDR2 (germline): MNHEY, SVGEGT. V trimming: 2 bases; J trimming: 2 bases; junction bases outside the gene matches: 14. This CDR3 is built from 21 residues. CDR3 DNA sequence: TGTGCCAGCAGTTACCCCAATCCGGGACTAGCGGGAGGTCACTCCACAGATACGCAGTATTTT. This encodes CASSYPNPGLAGGHSTDTQYF.